The 26 T cell receptor beta chains in this list originate from one sample, sequenced in a study of T cell repertoires in cytomegalovirus infection. MiXCR, run by TCRdb on the reads, gives a single entry per CDR3 protein. The sample includes around 58,000 distinct CDR3 sequences, around 20% of them seen just once. Antigen specificity for these receptors is unknown. Specimen: CD8+ T cells from cultured PBMCs, collected from culture after CMV antigen stimulation. These receptors were obtained from a human donor in good health (CMV status not recorded). Some clones in this sample may be carry-over from other donors' samples.

The chain couples TRBV6-2 or TRBV6-3 to TRBJ2-1, with 8 bases fitting TRBD1. The CDR3 has 15 residues. Germline V gives CDR1 MNHEY, CDR2 SVGEGT. Trimming cost V 5 bases and J 7 bases; bases outside gene matches: 10. The CDR3 reads CASSQTGGRGNEQFF. The DNA for the CDR3 is TGTGCCAGCAGTCAAACAGGGGGTCGTGGTAATGAGCAGTTCTTC.

This CDR3 reads CASSLGDRGYYEQYF. The DNA for the CDR3 is TGTGCCAGCAGCTTAGGGGACAGGGGTTACTACGAGCAGTACTTC. The rearrangement joins TRBV7-2 to TRBJ2-7; TRBD1 matches 10 bases. The CDR3 is made up of 15 amino acids. Germline V lookup: CDR1 SGHTA, CDR2 FQGNSA. Trimming took 1 base from V and 3 from J; bases not matched to a gene: 3.

This clonotype was observed a few times. J is TRBJ2-7 and V is TRBV27; TRBD2 might be the D (5 bases). CDR1 is MNHEY and CDR2 is SMNVEV in the germline V gene (reference sequence). With 3 bases removed from V and 4 bases from J, the gap between germline ends came to 10 bases. The CDR3 sequence is 13 residues long. CDR3 in DNA: TGTGCCAGCAGTTTCTTTGCGGGTTACGAGCAGTACTTC. It is translated as CASSFFAGYEQYF.

V usage is TRBV7-9 and J usage is TRBJ2-5; no reliable D call. The CDR3 runs to 16 residues. The V end was cut by 0 bases, the J end by 1 base, with 12 bases between. Germline CDR1 and CDR2: SEHNR and FQNEAQ (reference sequence). The CDR3 sequence is CASSLAGLQFQETQYF. CDR3 nucleotides: TGTGCCAGCAGCTTAGCTGGGCTCCAATTCCAAGAGACCCAGTACTTC.

This rearrangement joins TRBV3-1 to TRBJ2-3; TRBD1 agrees at 7 bases. Germline V gives CDR1 LGHDT, CDR2 YNNKEL (reference sequence). Trimming at V came to 0 bases and at J to 0 bases, leaving 12 bases not matched to a gene. The CDR3 is 19 residues long. The CDR3 coding sequence is TGTGCCAGCAGCCAAGATAGCCCGACGGACAGGACTAGCACAGATACGCAGTATTTT. Protein product: CASSQDSPTDRTSTDTQYF.

This chain uses TRBV6-2 or TRBV6-3 with TRBJ1-2, with D possibly TRBD1 on 5 matching bases. This CDR3 comprises 13 residues. V lost 10 bases, J lost 2 bases, and 14 bases lay in between. From germline, CDR1 is MNHEY and CDR2 SVGEGT. The CDR3 DNA is TGTGCCACCGCACGAGCAGGGAACTATGGCTACACCTTC. As protein: CATARAGNYGYTF.

The V call is TRBV5-6, the J call TRBJ2-5, with a weak D call TRBD1 (5 bases). V lost 5 bases and J 2 bases, leaving 7 bases between the germline ends. The CDR3 covers 12 residues. Germline loops: CDR1 SGHDT, CDR2 YYEEEE. CDR3 nucleotide sequence: TGTGCCAGCAGTGACAGACAAGAGACCCAGTACTTC. It encodes CASSDRQETQYF.

This clonotype occurred many times. The V call is TRBV6-5, the J call TRBJ2-5; the D is unclear. V was pared by 2 bases and J by 1 base, with 8 bases between. Germline V gives CDR1 MNHEY, CDR2 SVGAGI. The CDR3 totals 14 residues. CDR3 amino acids: CASSYQDGQETQYF. CDR3 bases: TGTGCCAGCAGTTACCAGGACGGCCAAGAGACCCAGTACTTC.

The V gene is TRBV7-9, the J gene TRBJ1-5; D unclear. From germline, CDR1 is SEHNR and CDR2 FQNEAQ (reference sequence). Deletions cut 5 bases from V and 6 bases from J, with 8 bases between. The CDR3 spans 12 residues. CDR3 in amino acids: CASSPGGQPQHF. CDR3 in DNA: TGTGCCAGCAGCCCCGGAGGTCAGCCCCAGCATTTT. The full variable domain, with the rest looked up from reference TRBV7-9 and TRBJ1-5, is DTGVSQNPRHKITKRGQNVTFRCDPISEHNRLYWYRQTLGQGPEFLTYFQNEAQLEKSRLLSDRFSAERPKGSFSTLEIQRTEQGDSAMYLCASSPGGQPQHFGDGTRLSIL.

The genes are TRBV4-1 and TRBJ1-4, with D hard to call. This CDR3 comprises 15 residues. Germline CDR1 is MGHRA and CDR2 is YSYEKL. Trimming pared 8 bases from V and 4 bases from J, leaving 17 bases between. The CDR3 reads CASGPRPGLNEKLFF. The CDR3 DNA sequence: TGCGCCAGCGGACCCCGGCCGGGCCTTAATGAAAAACTGTTTTTT.

The chain carries TRBV12-3 or TRBV12-4 and TRBJ1-3; D ambiguous. Trimming cost V 1 base and J 4 bases, with 14 bases left between them. The CDR3 spans 16 residues. The CDR3 is CASSLGPNLPGNTIYF. Here the CDR3 DNA reads TGTGCCAGCAGTTTAGGCCCTAACCTGCCGGGAAACACCATATATTTT.

This rearrangement joins TRBV3-1 to TRBJ2-5; the D gene is possibly TRBD1 (6 bases). Germline CDR1 LGHDT, CDR2 YNNKEL (reference sequence). V was shortened by 0 bases and J by 4 bases, with 9 bases between the two germline ends. CDR3 length: 14 residues. CDR3 region: CASSQDLDRETQYF. The DNA of the CDR3 is TGTGCCAGCAGCCAAGATCTGGACAGAGAGACCCAGTACTTC.

V and J are TRBV12-3 or TRBV12-4 and TRBJ1-5; D is unclear. The CDR3 runs 14 residues. The V gene lost 4 bases and the J gene lost 0 bases, with 7 bases spanning the gap. This chain's CDR3 is CASSSTGSNQPQHF. The CDR3 DNA reads TGTGCCAGCAGTTCAACGGGTAGCAATCAGCCCCAGCATTTT.

This clonotype was picked up many times. Its ends do not fully match the called genes, so a read error is possible. The genes are TRBV7-7 and TRBJ2-5; TRBD2 matches 11 bases. There are 16 residues in the CDR3. Germline V lookup: CDR1 SSHAT, CDR2 FNYEAQ (reference sequence). CDR3 amino acids: CASSPLLAGDQETQYF. The CDR3 DNA is TGTGCTAGCAGCCCACTACTAGCGGGGGACCAAGAGACCCAGTACTTC.

This chain links TRBV12-5 with TRBJ2-7; TRBD1 aligns across 9 bases. The ends lost 9 bases at V and 2 bases at J; junction bases unmatched: 5. The CDR3 is 13 amino acids. In germline, CDR1 is LGHNT, CDR2 FRNRAP. In nucleotides, the CDR3 is TGTGCTAGCCAGGGACAGGGTACCTACGAGCAGTACTTC. It codes for CASQGQGTYEQYF.

The chain links TRBV7-2 to TRBJ1-4, with no clear D. Trimming took 5 bases from V and 9 from J, leaving 10 bases between them. Germline V lookup: CDR1 SGHTA, CDR2 FQGNSA. This CDR3 has 12 residues. For the CDR3, the DNA is TGTGCCAGCAGCCCCGAAGGGAAAAAACTGTTTTTT. Translated: CASSPEGKKLFF.

The chain recombines TRBV7-8 with TRBJ1-2; TRBD1 might be the D (5 bases). CDR3 length equals 14 residues. Germline-derived CDR1 and CDR2 are SGHVS and FQNEAQ. V was cut by 2 bases and J by 2 bases, with 9 bases left in between. The CDR3 here is CASSLSGGNYGYTF. The CDR3 nucleotides read TGTGCCAGCAGCTTAAGCGGGGGAAACTATGGCTACACCTTC.

This chain connects TRBV7-2 to TRBJ1-2, with no clear D. This CDR3 region has 14 residues. Trimming removed 4 bases from V and 5 bases from J, with 14 bases in between. CDR1 and CDR2 from the germline V gene are SGHTA and FQGNSA. This CDR3 is CASSYLSTGYGYTF. In DNA, the CDR3 is TGTGCCAGCAGCTATCTGTCGACGGGGTATGGCTACACCTTC. Full variable domain (rest looked up from reference TRBV7-2 and TRBJ1-2): GAGVSQSPSNKVTEKGKDVELRCDPISGHTALYWYRQSLGQGLEFLIYFQGNSAPDKSGLPSDRFSAERTGGSVSTLTIQRTQQEDSAVYLCASSYLSTGYGYTFGSGTRLTVV.

This clonotype was recorded a few times. The rearrangement uses TRBV7-2 and TRBJ1-2; no definite D call. Trimming cost V 4 bases and J 9 bases, with 15 bases left between them. This CDR3 contains 13 residues. Germline-derived CDR1 and CDR2 are SGHTA and FQGNSA. CDR3 sequence: CASSSGPDYSYTF. Written as DNA, the CDR3 is TGTGCCAGCAGCTCCGGCCCGGATTACAGCTACACCTTC.

This clonotype was observed once. This sequence joins TRBV9 and TRBJ1-5, with 9 bases identical to TRBD1. V gave up 2 bases and J gave up 5 bases; unmatched junction bases: 5. The CDR3 is made up of 15 amino acids. Germline CDR1 is SGDLS and CDR2 is YYNGEE. Here the CDR3 DNA reads TGTGCCAGCAGCGTGGGGGGACAGGGACATCAGCCCCAGCATTTT. Residues: CASSVGGQGHQPQHF.

V is TRBV27 and J is TRBJ1-6; D gene uncertain. Germline V CDR1 and CDR2: MNHEY, SMNVEV (reference sequence). This CDR3 is 14 amino acids long. Trimming left V 5 bases short and J 2 bases short, with 7 bases between. The CDR3, as DNA: TGTGCCAGCAGTCTAGCTACCTATAATTCACCCCTCCACTTT. It specifies CASSLATYNSPLHF.

In this sample, this clonotype turned up a few times. The chain recombines TRBV7-2 with TRBJ1-3; D is possibly TRBD1 (6 bases). CDR3 length: 13 amino acids. Germline V CDR1 and CDR2: SGHTA, FQGNSA. Trimming stripped 5 bases from V and 7 bases from J, with 12 bases between. The CDR3: CASSPEGGNTIYF. The DNA for the CDR3 is TGTGCCAGCAGCCCGGAGGGGGGGAACACCATATATTTT.

This clonotype has a handful of counts. This sequence joins TRBV7-9 and TRBJ2-7, with TRBD1 as a possible D gene (5 bases). V lost 5 bases, J lost 0 bases, and 14 bases lay in between. CDR1 is SEHNR, CDR2 FQNEAQ, per germline (reference sequence). The CDR3 is made up of 15 amino acids. The CDR3 region is CASSPEDNDSYEQYF. The CDR3, as DNA: TGTGCCAGCAGCCCAGAGGACAATGACTCCTACGAGCAGTACTTC.

This clonotype was detected only a few times. The rearrangement joins TRBV7-9 to TRBJ1-6; D unclear. Trimming left V 1 base short and J 1 base short, with 20 bases between. The CDR3 length is 20 residues. Germline CDR1 and CDR2: SEHNR and FQNEAQ (reference sequence). In nucleotides, the CDR3 is TGTGCCAGCAGCTTAGAGGACGGGGAGTGGGTCGAATCCTATAATTCACCCCTCCACTTT. Encoded protein: CASSLEDGEWVESYNSPLHF.

The chain recombines TRBV4-1 with TRBJ1-6; tentatively, D is TRBD1 (5 bases). Germline assignment: CDR1 MGHRA and CDR2 YSYEKL. This CDR3 contains 17 residues. The V end lost 0 bases, the J end lost 3 bases, and 12 bases lay between the germline ends. CDR3 amino acids: CASSQESDRFYNSPLHF. The CDR3 nucleotides read TGCGCCAGCAGCCAAGAATCCGACAGATTCTATAATTCACCCCTCCACTTT.

Only a few counts were recorded for this clonotype. The gene calls are TRBV7-9 and TRBJ2-1; no firm D call. The CDR3 spans 13 residues. Trimming took 5 bases from V and 6 from J, leaving 11 bases between them. In germline, CDR1 is SEHNR, CDR2 FQNEAQ (reference sequence). The CDR3 loop is CASSHGYPNEQFF. CDR3 DNA: TGTGCCAGCAGCCATGGCTACCCCAATGAGCAGTTCTTC.